The clone carrying this T cell receptor (beta chain) was found a few times. Its cognate antigen is unknown. Once obtained from cultured CD4+ T cells, the DNA was sequenced using the Oncomine TCR Beta short-read assay. One entry per CDR3 protein results from TCRdb running MiXCR on the PCR reads. The sample has roughly 14,000 distinct CDR3 sequences; under 60% are singletons. The data originate from a study of vaccination and CD4 T cells after COVID-19. General observations from the study: Post-vaccination reactive clonotypes (median roughly 35) did not differ significantly from post-infection (approximately 23).

Treatment defined: approximately nine-day PBMC culture with coronavirus spike peptide pools or control peptides (ViraFEST assay). TCRs were sequenced by ViraFEST after antigen-specific T cells had been expanded with peptide pools. Culture of 1.9 million or so PBMCs per well took place with about 10 IU/ml IL-2 and 8.5 to 10 ug/ml peptide pools. The CDR3 covers 16 residues. Germline CDR1 reads DFQATT; CDR2 reads SNEGSKA (reference sequence). The V gene end was trimmed by 6 bases and the J gene end by 0 bases; junction bases not matched to a gene: 6. The TCR sequence derives from a human donor with COVID-19. The V gene is TRBV20-1, the J gene TRBJ1-6; 9 nucleotides align to TRBD1. Material: cultured CD4+ T cells from blood, obtained after SARS-CoV-2 vaccination. CDR3 region: CSARGQGSSYNSPLHF. The CDR3 DNA is TGCAGTGCCCGTGGACAGGGGAGCTCCTATAATTCACCCCTCCACTTT.